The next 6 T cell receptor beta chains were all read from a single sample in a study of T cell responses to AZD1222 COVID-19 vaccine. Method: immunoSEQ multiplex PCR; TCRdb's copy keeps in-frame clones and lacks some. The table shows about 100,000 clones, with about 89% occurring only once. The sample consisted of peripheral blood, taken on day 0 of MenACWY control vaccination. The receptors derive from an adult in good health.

The CDR3 loop reads CASSQGQLGDYGYTF. CDR3 nucleotides: TGTGCCAGCAGCCAGGGACAGTTAGGCGACTATGGCTACACCTTC. The chain couples TRBV7-8 to TRBJ1-2; 7 nucleotides line up with TRBD1. The germline CDR1 and CDR2 sequences are SGHVS and FQNEAQ. The J segment lost 3 bases and the V segment lost 5 bases, leaving 9 bases of the junction unmatched. There are 15 residues in the CDR3.

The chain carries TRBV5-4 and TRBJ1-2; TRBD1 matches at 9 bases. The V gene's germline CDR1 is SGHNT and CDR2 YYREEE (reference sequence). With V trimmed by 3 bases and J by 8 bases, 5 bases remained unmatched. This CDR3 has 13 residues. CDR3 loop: CASSWDRDKGYTF. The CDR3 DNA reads TGTGCCAGCAGCTGGGACAGGGATAAGGGCTACACCTTC.

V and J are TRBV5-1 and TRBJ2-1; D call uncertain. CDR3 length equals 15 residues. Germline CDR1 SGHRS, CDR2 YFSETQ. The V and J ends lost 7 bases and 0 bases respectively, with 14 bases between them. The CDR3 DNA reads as TGCGCCAGCGGTGTCTATGCGCTCTCCTACAATGAGCAGTTCTTC. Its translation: CASGVYALSYNEQFF.

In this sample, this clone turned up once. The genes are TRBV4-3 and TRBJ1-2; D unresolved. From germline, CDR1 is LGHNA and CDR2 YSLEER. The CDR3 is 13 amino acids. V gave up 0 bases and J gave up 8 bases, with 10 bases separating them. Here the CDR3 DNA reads TGCGCCAGCAGCCAAGACTATGGGAGCGGCTACACCTTC. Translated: CASSQDYGSGYTF.

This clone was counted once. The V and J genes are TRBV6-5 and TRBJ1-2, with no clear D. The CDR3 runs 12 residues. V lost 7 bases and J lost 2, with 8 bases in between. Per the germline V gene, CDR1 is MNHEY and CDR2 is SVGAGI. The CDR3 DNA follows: TGTGCCAGCAAGAGGACCAACTATGGCTACACCTTC. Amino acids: CASKRTNYGYTF.

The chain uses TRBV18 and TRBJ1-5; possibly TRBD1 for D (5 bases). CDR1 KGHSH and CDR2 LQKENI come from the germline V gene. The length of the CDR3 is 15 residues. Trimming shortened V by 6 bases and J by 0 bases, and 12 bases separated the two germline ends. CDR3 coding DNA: TGTGCCAGCTCTCCGGGACGAAATAGCAATCAGCCCCAGCATTTT. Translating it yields CASSPGRNSNQPQHF.